This TCR beta chain appears in the sequencing data of a study of CD8 T cells in ankylosing spondylitis. Broader study findings: Reports of some motif variants in reactive arthritis synovial fluid and blood predate this one. Disease-linked clones were reportedly significantly enriched in matched ankylosing spondylitis synovial fluid. Apparently characteristic of ankylosing spondylitis blood was a TCR beta motif (eight highly homologous variants).

V was shortened by 4 bases and J by 5 bases, with 8 bases between the two germline ends. Germline CDR1 reads MGHDK; CDR2 reads SYGVNS. This CDR3 region has 12 residues. MiXCR, run by TCRdb on the 5' RACE reads, gives a single entry per CDR3 protein. The sample has hundreds of thousands of distinct CDR3 sequences, 20% to 30% seen once. This clonotype was detected many times. Its antigen is not known. The gene calls are TRBV25-1 and TRBJ2-5; D unresolved. The receptor comes from a male donor with ankylosing spondylitis or in good health (not recorded which). The material sequenced was blood, either unsorted or a sorted T cell fraction (not recorded which). The CDR3 protein is CASSGEMETQYF. Here the CDR3 DNA reads TGTGCCAGCAGTGGCGAAATGGAGACCCAGTACTTC. The full variable domain, rest sourced from reference TRBV25-1 and TRBJ2-5, is EADIYQTPRYLVIGTGKKITLECSQTMGHDKMYWYQQDPGMELHLIHYSYGVNSTEKGDLSSESTVSRIRTEHFPLTLESARPSHTSQYLCASSGEMETQYFGPGTRLLVL.